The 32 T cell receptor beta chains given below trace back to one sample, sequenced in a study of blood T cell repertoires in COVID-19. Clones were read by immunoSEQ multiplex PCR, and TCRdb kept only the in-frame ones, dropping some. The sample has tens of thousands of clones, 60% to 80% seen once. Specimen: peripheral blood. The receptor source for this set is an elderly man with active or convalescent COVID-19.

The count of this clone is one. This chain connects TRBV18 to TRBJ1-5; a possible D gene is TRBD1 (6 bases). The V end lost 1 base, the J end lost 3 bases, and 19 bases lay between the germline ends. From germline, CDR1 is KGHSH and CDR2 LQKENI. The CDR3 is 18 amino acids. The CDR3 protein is CASSPRDTLLGTNQPQHF. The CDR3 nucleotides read TGTGCCAGCTCACCACGGGACACCTTACTAGGTACCAATCAGCCCCAGCATTTT.

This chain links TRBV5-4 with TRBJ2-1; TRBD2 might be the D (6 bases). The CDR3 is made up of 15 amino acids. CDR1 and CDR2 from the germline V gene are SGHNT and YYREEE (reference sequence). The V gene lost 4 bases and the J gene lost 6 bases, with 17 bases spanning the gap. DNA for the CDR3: TGTGCCAGCAGCGGGCTCAGCGGGCCCGGCAATGAGCAGTTCTTC. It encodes CASSGLSGPGNEQFF.

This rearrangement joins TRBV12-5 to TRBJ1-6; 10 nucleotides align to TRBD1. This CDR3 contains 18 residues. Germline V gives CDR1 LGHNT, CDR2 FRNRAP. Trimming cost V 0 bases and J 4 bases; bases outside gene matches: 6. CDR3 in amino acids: CASGLVLGQGRYNSPLHF. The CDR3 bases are TGTGCTAGTGGTTTGGTACTGGGACAGGGGAGGTATAATTCACCCCTCCACTTT.

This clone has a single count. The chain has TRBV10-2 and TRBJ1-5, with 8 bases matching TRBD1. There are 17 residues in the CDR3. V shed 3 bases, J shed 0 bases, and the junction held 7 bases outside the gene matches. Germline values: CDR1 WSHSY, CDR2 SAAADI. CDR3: CASSDLTGVYSNQPQHF. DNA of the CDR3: TGCGCCAGCAGTGACCTGACAGGGGTTTATAGCAATCAGCCCCAGCATTTT.

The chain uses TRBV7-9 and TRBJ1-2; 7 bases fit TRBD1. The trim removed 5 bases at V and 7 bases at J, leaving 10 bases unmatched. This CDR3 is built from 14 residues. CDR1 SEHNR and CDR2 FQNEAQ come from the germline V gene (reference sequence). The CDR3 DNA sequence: TGTGCCAGCAGCCGTCGTGAAGGGGGCTTTGGCTACACCTTC. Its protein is CASSRREGGFGYTF.

The CDR3 sequence is CASSPRTVEAFF. In nucleotides, the CDR3 is TGTGCCAGCAGTCCCCGGACAGTTGAAGCTTTCTTT. The genes are TRBV12-3 or TRBV12-4 and TRBJ1-1; D may be TRBD1 (6 bases). This CDR3 region has 12 residues. V lost 5 bases and J lost 7, with 11 bases in between.

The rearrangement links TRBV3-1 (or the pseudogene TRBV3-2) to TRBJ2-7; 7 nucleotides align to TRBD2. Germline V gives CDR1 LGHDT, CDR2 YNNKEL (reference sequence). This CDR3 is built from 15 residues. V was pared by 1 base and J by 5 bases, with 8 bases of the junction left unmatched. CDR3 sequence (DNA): TGTGCCAGCAGCCAAGTGTCCTGCGGGAGCAACGAGCAGTACTTC. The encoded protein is CASSQVSCGSNEQYF.

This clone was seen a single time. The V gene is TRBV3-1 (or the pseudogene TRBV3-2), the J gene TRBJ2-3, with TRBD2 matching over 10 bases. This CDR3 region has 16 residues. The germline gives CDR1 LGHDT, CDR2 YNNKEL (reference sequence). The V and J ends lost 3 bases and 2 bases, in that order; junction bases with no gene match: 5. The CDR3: CASSHNSGRNTDTQYF. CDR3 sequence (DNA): TGTGCCAGCAGCCACAATAGCGGGAGGAACACAGATACGCAGTATTTT.

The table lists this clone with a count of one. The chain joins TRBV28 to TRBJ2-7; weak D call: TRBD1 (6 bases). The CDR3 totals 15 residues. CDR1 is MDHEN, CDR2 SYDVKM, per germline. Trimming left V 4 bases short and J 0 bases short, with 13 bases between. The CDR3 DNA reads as TGTGCCAGCAGTTCCCCACAGGGTAGCTCCTACGAGCAGTACTTC. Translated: CASSSPQGSSYEQYF.

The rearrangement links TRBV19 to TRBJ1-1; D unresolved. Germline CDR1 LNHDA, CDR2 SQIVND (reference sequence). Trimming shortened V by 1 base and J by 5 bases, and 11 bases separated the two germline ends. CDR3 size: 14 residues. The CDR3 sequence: CASSIGSGDTEAFF. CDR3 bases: TGTGCCAGTAGTATAGGCAGTGGAGATACTGAAGCTTTCTTT.

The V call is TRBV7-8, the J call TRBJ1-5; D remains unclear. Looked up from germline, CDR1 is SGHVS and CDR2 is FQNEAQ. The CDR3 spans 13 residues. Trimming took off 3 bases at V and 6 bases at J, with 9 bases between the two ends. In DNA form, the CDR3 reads TGTGCCAGCAGCTTTGGGCAGGCTCAGCCCCAGCATTTT. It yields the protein CASSFGQAQPQHF.

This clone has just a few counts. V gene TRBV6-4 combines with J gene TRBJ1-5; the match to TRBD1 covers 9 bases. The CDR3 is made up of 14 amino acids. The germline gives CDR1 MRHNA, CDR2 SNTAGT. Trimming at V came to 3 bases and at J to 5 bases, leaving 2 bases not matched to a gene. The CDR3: CASSDTGGHQPQHF. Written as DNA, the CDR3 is TGTGCCAGCAGTGATACAGGGGGCCATCAGCCCCAGCATTTT.

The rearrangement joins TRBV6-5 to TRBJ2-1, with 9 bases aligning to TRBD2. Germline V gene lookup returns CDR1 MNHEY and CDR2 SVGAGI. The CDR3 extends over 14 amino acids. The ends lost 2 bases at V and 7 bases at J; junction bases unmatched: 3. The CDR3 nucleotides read TGTGCCAGCAGTTACGGGGCGGGAGGGAATGAGCAGTTCTTC. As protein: CASSYGAGGNEQFF.

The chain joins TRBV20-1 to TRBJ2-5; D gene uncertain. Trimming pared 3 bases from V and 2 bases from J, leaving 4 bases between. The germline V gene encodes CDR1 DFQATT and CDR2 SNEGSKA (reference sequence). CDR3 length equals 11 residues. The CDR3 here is CSASRQETQYF. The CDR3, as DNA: TGCAGTGCTAGCAGGCAAGAGACCCAGTACTTC.

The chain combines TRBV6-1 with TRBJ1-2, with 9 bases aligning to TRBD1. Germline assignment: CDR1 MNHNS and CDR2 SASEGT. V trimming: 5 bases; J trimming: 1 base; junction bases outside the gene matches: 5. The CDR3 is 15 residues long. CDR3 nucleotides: TGTGCCAGCAGTCCCGGGACAGGGAATAACTATGGCTACACCTTC. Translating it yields CASSPGTGNNYGYTF.

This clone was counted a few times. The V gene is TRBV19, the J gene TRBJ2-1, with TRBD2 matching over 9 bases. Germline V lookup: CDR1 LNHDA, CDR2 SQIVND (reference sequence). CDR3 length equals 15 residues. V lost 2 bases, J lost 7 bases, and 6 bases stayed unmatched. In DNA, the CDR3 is TGTGCCAGTAGTATACCGCGGGAGGGCCGGAATGAGCAGTTCTTC. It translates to CASSIPREGRNEQFF.

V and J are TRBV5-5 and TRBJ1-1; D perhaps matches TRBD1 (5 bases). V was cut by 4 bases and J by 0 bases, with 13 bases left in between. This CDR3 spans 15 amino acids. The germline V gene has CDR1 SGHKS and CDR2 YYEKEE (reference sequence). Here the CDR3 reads CASSHSAGMNTEAFF. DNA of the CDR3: TGTGCCAGCAGCCACTCCGCAGGGATGAACACTGAAGCTTTCTTT.

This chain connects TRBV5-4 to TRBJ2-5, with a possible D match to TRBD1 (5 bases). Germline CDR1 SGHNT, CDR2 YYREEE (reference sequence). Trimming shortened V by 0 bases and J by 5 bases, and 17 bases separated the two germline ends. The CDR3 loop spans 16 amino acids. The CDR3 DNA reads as TGTGCCAGCAGCTTGGGGGGCAGGGCGACGAGGGAGACCCAGTACTTC. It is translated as CASSLGGRATRETQYF.

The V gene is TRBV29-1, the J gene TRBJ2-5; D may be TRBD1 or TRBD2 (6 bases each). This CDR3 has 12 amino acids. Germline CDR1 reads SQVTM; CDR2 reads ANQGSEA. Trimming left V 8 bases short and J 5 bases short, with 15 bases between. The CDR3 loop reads CSSGAFGETQYF. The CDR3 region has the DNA TGCAGCTCGGGGGCATTCGGGGAGACCCAGTACTTC. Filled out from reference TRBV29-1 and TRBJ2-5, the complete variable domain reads SAVISQKPSRDICQRGTSLTIQCQVDSQVTMMFWYRQQPGQSLTLIATANQGSEATYESGFVIDKFPISRPNLTFSTLTVSNMSPEDSSIYLCSSGAFGETQYFGPGTRLLVL.

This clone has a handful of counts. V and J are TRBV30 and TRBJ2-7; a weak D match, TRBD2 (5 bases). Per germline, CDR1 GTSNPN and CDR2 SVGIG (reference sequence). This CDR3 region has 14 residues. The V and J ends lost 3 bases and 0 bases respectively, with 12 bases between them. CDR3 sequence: CAWRPRAVSYEQYF. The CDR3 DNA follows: TGTGCCTGGAGACCACGAGCGGTCTCCTACGAGCAGTACTTC.

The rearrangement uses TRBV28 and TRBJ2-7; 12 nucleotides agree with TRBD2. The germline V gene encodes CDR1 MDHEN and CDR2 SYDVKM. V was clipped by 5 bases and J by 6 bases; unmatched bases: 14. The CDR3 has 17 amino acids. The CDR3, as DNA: TGTGCCAGCAGTCCCCCCGGGACTAGCGGGCCATGGGGCGAGCAGTACTTC. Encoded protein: CASSPPGTSGPWGEQYF.

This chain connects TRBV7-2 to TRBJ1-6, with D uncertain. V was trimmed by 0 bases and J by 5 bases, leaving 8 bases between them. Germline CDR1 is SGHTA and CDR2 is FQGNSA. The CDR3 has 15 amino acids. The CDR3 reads CASSLATGNNSPLHF. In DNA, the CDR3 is TGTGCCAGCAGCTTAGCTACGGGGAATAATTCACCCCTCCACTTT. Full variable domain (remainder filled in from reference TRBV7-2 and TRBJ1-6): GAGVSQSPSNKVTEKGKDVELRCDPISGHTALYWYRQSLGQGLEFLIYFQGNSAPDKSGLPSDRFSAERTGGSVSTLTIQRTQQEDSAVYLCASSLATGNNSPLHFGNGTRLTVT.

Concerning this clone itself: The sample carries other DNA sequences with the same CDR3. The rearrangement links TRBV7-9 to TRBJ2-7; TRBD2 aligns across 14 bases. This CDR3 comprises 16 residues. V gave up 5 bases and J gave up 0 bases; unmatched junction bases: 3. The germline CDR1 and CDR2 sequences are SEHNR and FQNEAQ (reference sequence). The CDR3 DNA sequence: TGTGCCAGCAGCCGGGGGACTAGCGGGAGCTCCTACGAGCAGTACTTC. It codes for CASSRGTSGSSYEQYF. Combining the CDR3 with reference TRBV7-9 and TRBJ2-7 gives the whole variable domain DTGVSQNPRHKITKRGQNVTFRCDPISEHNRLYWYRQTLGQGPEFLTYFQNEAQLEKSRLLSDRFSAERPKGSFSTLEIQRTEQGDSAMYLCASSRGTSGSSYEQYFGPGTRLTVT.

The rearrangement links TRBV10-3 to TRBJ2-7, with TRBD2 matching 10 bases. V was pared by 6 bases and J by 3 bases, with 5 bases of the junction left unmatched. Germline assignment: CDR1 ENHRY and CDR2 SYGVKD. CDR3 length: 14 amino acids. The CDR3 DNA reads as TGTGCCATCAGCGGGCTAGCGGGAGACTACGAGCAGTACTTC. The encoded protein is CAISGLAGDYEQYF.

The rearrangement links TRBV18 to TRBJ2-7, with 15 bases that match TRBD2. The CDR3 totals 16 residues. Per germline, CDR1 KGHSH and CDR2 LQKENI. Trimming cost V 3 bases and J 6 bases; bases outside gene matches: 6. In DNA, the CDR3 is TGTGCCAGCTCACCCGGACTAGCGGGAGGGCCGATCGAGCAGTACTTC. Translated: CASSPGLAGGPIEQYF.

This CDR3 is CASSLPGATNEKLFF. CDR3 sequence (DNA): TGTGCCAGCAGTTTACCGGGAGCAACTAATGAAAAACTGTTTTTT. The chain joins TRBV28 to TRBJ1-4; D unresolved. Trimming took off 2 bases at V and 0 bases at J, with 7 bases between the two ends. Germline V gene lookup returns CDR1 MDHEN and CDR2 SYDVKM. This CDR3 has 15 amino acids.

DNA of the CDR3: TGCGCCAGCAGCCAAGGATACAGCGGGAGTGGGGCAGAGACCCAGTACTTC. It translates to CASSQGYSGSGAETQYF. This chain connects TRBV4-1 to TRBJ2-5, with 8 bases fitting TRBD2. Per germline, CDR1 MGHRA and CDR2 YSYEKL. V lost 1 base to trimming and J lost 4 bases; unmatched junction nucleotides: 11. The CDR3 contains 17 residues.

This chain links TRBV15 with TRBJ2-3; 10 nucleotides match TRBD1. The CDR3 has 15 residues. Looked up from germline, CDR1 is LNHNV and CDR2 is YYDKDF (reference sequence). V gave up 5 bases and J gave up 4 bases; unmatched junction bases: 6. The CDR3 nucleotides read TGTGCCACCAGCCGAAGCGGGACAGGGGCAGATACGCAGTATTTT. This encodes CATSRSGTGADTQYF. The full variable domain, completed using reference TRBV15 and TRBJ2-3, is DAMVIQNPRYQVTQFGKPVTLSCSQTLNHNVMYWYQQKSSQAPKLLFHYYDKDFNNEADTPDNFQSRRPNTSFCFLDIRSPGLGDTAMYLCATSRSGTGADTQYFGPGTRLTVL.

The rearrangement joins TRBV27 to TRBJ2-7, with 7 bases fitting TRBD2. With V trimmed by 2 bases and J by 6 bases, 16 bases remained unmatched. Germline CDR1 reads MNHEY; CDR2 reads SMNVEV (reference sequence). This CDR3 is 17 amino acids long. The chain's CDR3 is CASSLLFLRGENFEQYF. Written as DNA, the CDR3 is TGTGCCAGCAGTTTACTCTTCCTCCGGGGGGAGAACTTCGAGCAGTACTTC.

The DNA for the CDR3 is TGTGCCACCAGTGATAGACAGGGGATGGCAGAGACCCAGTACTTC. Translation gives CATSDRQGMAETQYF. The chain combines TRBV24-1 with TRBJ2-5; 8 positions match TRBD1. CDR3 size: 15 residues. From germline, CDR1 is KGHDR and CDR2 SFDVKD. The V and J ends lost 3 bases and 4 bases, in that order; junction bases with no gene match: 6.

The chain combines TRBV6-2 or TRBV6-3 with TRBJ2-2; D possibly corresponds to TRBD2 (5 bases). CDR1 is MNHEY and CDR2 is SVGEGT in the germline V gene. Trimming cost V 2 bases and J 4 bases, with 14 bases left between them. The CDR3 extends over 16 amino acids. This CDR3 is CASSYPGREFTGELFF. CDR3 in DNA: TGTGCCAGCAGTTACCCAGGTCGGGAATTCACCGGGGAGCTGTTTTTT.

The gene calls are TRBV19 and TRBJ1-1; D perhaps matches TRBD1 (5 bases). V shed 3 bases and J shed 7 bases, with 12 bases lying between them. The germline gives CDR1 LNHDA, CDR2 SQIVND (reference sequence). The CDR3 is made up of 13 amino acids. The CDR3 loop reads CASSIINQGEAFF. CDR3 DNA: TGTGCCAGTAGTATTATTAACCAGGGTGAAGCTTTCTTT.